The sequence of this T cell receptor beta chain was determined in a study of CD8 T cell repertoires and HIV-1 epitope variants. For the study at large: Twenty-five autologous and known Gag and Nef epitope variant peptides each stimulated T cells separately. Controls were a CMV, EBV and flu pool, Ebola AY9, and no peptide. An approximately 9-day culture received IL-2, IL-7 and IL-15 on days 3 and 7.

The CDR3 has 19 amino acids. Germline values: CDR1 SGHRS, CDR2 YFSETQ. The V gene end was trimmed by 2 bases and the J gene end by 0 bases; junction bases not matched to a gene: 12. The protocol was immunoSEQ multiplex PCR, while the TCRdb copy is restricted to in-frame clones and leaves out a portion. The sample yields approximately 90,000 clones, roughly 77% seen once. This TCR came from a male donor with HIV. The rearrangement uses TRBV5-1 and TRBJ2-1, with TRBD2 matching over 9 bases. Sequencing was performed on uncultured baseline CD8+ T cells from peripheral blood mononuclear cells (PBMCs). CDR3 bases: TGCGCCAGCAGCTTAGGACGGAATAGCGGGAGAGTCTCCTACAATGAGCAGTTCTTC. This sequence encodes CASSLGRNSGRVSYNEQFF.